This record covers a single T cell receptor beta chain. Germline loops: CDR1 DFQATT, CDR2 SNEGSKA (reference sequence). Trimming pared 3 bases from V and 7 bases from J, leaving 9 bases between. The CDR3 runs 11 residues. Clones were read by immunoSEQ multiplex PCR, and TCRdb kept only the in-frame ones, dropping some. The sample contains about 73,000 clones, roughly 93% of which appear only once. This entry is derived from a study of cytomegalovirus exposure and HLA in healthy donors. This sequence was found in a woman between 18 and 29 years old in good health and CMV-seropositive. The specimen was PBMCs. The chain has TRBV20-1 and TRBJ1-1; D not resolved. The CDR3 here is CSASGPYEAFF. DNA for the CDR3: TGCAGTGCTAGTGGTCCCTATGAAGCTTTCTTT.